These 4 T cell receptor beta chains were all obtained from the same sample, sequenced in a study of blood T cell repertoires in COVID-19. Only in-frame clones appear in the TCRdb table, and some are missing; sequencing was by immunoSEQ multiplex PCR. The sample yields 140,000 to 150,000 clones, about nine tenths seen once. The sample taken for sequencing was PBMCs or T cells enriched from blood (not recorded which). Every receptor here comes from a woman aged 35 to 49 who had been exposed to COVID-19.

This chain links TRBV29-1 with TRBJ1-5, with TRBD1 matching over 10 bases. Trimming at V came to 6 bases and at J to 3 bases, leaving 2 bases not matched to a gene. CDR1 and CDR2 (germline): SQVTM, ANQGSEA. The CDR3 is made up of 13 amino acids. The CDR3 nucleotides are TGCAGCGTGGGGACAGGGGCCAATCAGCCCCAGCATTTT. Amino acid sequence: CSVGTGANQPQHF.

V usage is TRBV9 and J usage is TRBJ1-1; D might be TRBD1 (5 bases). This CDR3 has 13 residues. Germline V gene data show CDR1 as SGDLS and CDR2 as YYNGEE. The V gene lost 0 bases and the J gene lost 8 bases, with 11 bases spanning the gap. As DNA, the CDR3 is TGTGCCAGCAGCGTAGACCAGGGTAGAGAAGCTTTCTTT. It codes for CASSVDQGREAFF.

The chain has TRBV19 and TRBJ2-2; 7 nucleotides match TRBD1. CDR1 and CDR2 (germline): LNHDA, SQIVND (reference sequence). J lost 6 bases, V lost 9 bases, and 10 bases had no gene match. This CDR3 comprises 14 residues. The CDR3 protein is CASKGEGASGELFF. DNA for the CDR3: TGTGCCAGCAAAGGCGAGGGGGCCTCCGGGGAGCTGTTTTTT.

This clone has a handful of counts. The gene calls are TRBV27 and TRBJ1-6; D remains unclear. V lost 6 bases, J lost 0 bases, and 12 bases lay in between. Per the germline V gene, CDR1 is MNHEY and CDR2 is SMNVEV (reference sequence). CDR3 length: 16 amino acids. CDR3 nucleotide sequence: TGTGCCAGCAGAGAGCAACTTGGCTCCTATAATTCACCCCTCCACTTT. Protein: CASREQLGSYNSPLHF.